One sample yielded the 32 T cell receptor beta chains listed below, sequenced in a study of shared clonotypes between healthy human individuals. Using immunoSEQ multiplex PCR, the repertoire was profiled, and TCRdb retains in-frame clones only, with some absent. Of approximately 640,000 clones listed, around 90% were seen once; the top ten hold 34%. Sequencing used memory CD8+ T cells from PBMCs. The subset is: CD45RO+ cells pooled with CCR7-negative TemRA cells. Receptors were obtained from a man younger than 30 in good health. Some clones in this sample may be carry-over from other donors' samples.

This clone has only one observation. The V gene is TRBV19, the J gene TRBJ2-3; a weak D match, TRBD2 (5 bases). Trimming removed 1 base from V and 4 bases from J, with 9 bases in between. There are 14 residues in the CDR3. Germline CDR1 and CDR2: LNHDA and SQIVND (reference sequence). The DNA for the CDR3 is TGTGCCAGTAGTATAGTTGCACTAGCAGATACGCAGTATTTT. Amino acid sequence: CASSIVALADTQYF.

This rearrangement joins TRBV7-9 to TRBJ1-1; unclear D gene. The germline V and J ends were trimmed by 7 bases and 1 base, with 13 bases remaining between them. Germline assignment: CDR1 SEHNR and CDR2 FQNEAQ (reference sequence). This CDR3 region has 14 residues. CDR3 residues: CASMDGWGNTEAFF. The CDR3 DNA follows: TGTGCCAGCATGGACGGTTGGGGGAACACTGAAGCTTTCTTT.

The chain links TRBV10-2 to TRBJ1-5; 8 nucleotides agree with TRBD1. CDR3 size: 14 residues. Losses at the gene ends were 6 bases for V and 5 bases for J; bases not matched to a gene: 6. The germline CDR1 and CDR2 sequences are WSHSY and SAAADI. The CDR3 nucleotides are TGCGCCAGCAGAGCCGACAGGGGATATCAGCCCCAGCATTTT. Encoded protein: CASRADRGYQPQHF.

This chain joins TRBV27 and TRBJ2-5; D gene ambiguous. The ends were cut back, 2 bases at V and 5 bases at J, with 15 bases in the middle. Germline V gene lookup returns CDR1 MNHEY and CDR2 SMNVEV (reference sequence). CDR3 length equals 15 residues. The CDR3 sequence: CASSLRIRAGETQYF. The CDR3 region has the DNA TGTGCCAGCAGTTTACGGATCCGGGCCGGGGAGACCCAGTACTTC.

This chain uses TRBV19 with TRBJ2-1, with 11 bases lining up with TRBD2. The germline gives CDR1 LNHDA, CDR2 SQIVND (reference sequence). The length of the CDR3 is 16 residues. Trimming at V came to 7 bases and at J to 3 bases, leaving 8 bases not matched to a gene. CDR3: CASTPLGTSGYNEQFF. The CDR3 nucleotides are TGTGCCAGTACCCCCCTGGGGACTAGCGGCTACAATGAGCAGTTCTTC.

V gene TRBV2 combines with J gene TRBJ1-2, with 7 bases fitting TRBD1. The CDR3 consists of 14 residues. J gave up 0 bases and V 3 bases, and 1 base lay outside the gene matches. Germline V lookup: CDR1 SNHLY, CDR2 FYNNEI. CDR3 DNA: TGTGCCAGCAGTGAGGACAGGACTAACTATGGCTACACCTTC. This translates into CASSEDRTNYGYTF.

The rearrangement joins TRBV27 to TRBJ2-3; D is perhaps TRBD2 (6 bases). V lost 6 bases and J 8 bases, leaving 9 bases between the germline ends. Germline V gives CDR1 MNHEY, CDR2 SMNVEV (reference sequence). The CDR3 has 11 residues. The DNA for the CDR3 is TGTGCCAGCAGACGCGGGATTACGCAGTATTTT. As protein: CASRRGITQYF.

This chain connects TRBV28 to TRBJ2-7; 7 positions agree with TRBD1. The CDR3 consists of 16 residues. The germline gives CDR1 MDHEN, CDR2 SYDVKM. Trimming took 8 bases from V and 0 from J; bases not matched to a gene: 13. In nucleotides, the CDR3 is TGTGCCAGCCGACCCCCACGGACAGGTCTCTCCTACGAGCAGTACTTC. Protein sequence: CASRPPRTGLSYEQYF.

The chain joins TRBV4-2 to TRBJ1-4; D unclear. There are 14 residues in the CDR3. V lost 1 base and J lost 6, with 9 bases in between. Germline V gene data show CDR1 as LGHNA and CDR2 as YNFKEQ. CDR3 sequence reads: CASSQVGRDEKLFF. Written as DNA, the CDR3 is TGTGCCAGCAGCCAAGTAGGTAGGGATGAAAAACTGTTTTTT.

V usage is TRBV5-4 and J usage is TRBJ1-3; no reliable D call. The CDR3 spans 15 residues. Germline-derived CDR1 and CDR2 are SGHNT and YYREEE (reference sequence). V was trimmed by 2 bases and J by 4 bases, leaving 13 bases between them. CDR3 nucleotide sequence: TGTGCCAGCAGCTTTCGCCCCTACGAGGGAAACACCATATATTTT. It specifies CASSFRPYEGNTIYF.

CDR3 sequence: CASSPTDTYEQYF. CDR3 coding DNA: TGTGCCAGCAGTCCTACGGATACCTACGAGCAGTACTTC. The V and J genes are TRBV27 and TRBJ2-7; no clear D gene. CDR1 and CDR2 (germline): MNHEY, SMNVEV (reference sequence). The CDR3 totals 13 residues. Trimming removed 5 bases at V and 2 bases at J, with 10 bases between.

V gene TRBV15 combines with J gene TRBJ1-4, with unresolved D. This CDR3 comprises 16 residues. Per germline, CDR1 LNHNV and CDR2 YYDKDF (reference sequence). V lost 0 bases and J 4 bases, leaving 12 bases between the germline ends. As DNA, the CDR3 is TGTGCCACCAGCAGAGATCTTGCCAGCCTTAATGAAAAACTGTTTTTT. This gives the protein CATSRDLASLNEKLFF.

As DNA, the CDR3 is TGTGCCAGCAGCTTACCACGGCTCCTCCCCTACAATGAGCAGTTCTTC. Amino acids: CASSLPRLLPYNEQFF. The chain has TRBV7-9 and TRBJ2-1; D is uncertain. V was trimmed by 2 bases and J by 2 bases, leaving 13 bases between them. Germline assignment: CDR1 SEHNR and CDR2 FQNEAQ (reference sequence). The CDR3 has 16 amino acids.

The chain couples TRBV2 to TRBJ2-1, with a possible D match to TRBD2 (6 bases). Trimming left V 5 bases short and J 7 bases short, with 15 bases between. CDR1 and CDR2 from the germline V gene are SNHLY and FYNNEI. The CDR3 covers 14 residues. CDR3 sequence: CASSLGLGLNEQFF. The CDR3 DNA reads TGTGCCAGCAGTTTGGGACTGGGGCTTAATGAGCAGTTCTTC.

A single count supports this clone. The chain couples TRBV15 to TRBJ2-1; 8 bases fit TRBD2. In germline, CDR1 is LNHNV, CDR2 YYDKDF (reference sequence). This CDR3 has 13 residues. With V trimmed by 5 bases and J by 9 bases, 6 bases remained unmatched. In DNA form, the CDR3 reads TGTGCCACCAGCGACGGGGGGGGACGTGAGCAGTTCTTC. Residues: CATSDGGGREQFF.

V usage is TRBV27 and J usage is TRBJ1-6; D not certain. Trimming removed 2 bases at V and 10 bases at J, with 18 bases between. The germline V gene has CDR1 MNHEY and CDR2 SMNVEV (reference sequence). The CDR3 runs 16 residues. For the CDR3, the DNA is TGTGCCAGCAGTTTAAGGAACAGCCTTGGAGGGTCACCCCTCCACTTT. This encodes CASSLRNSLGGSPLHF.

This chain links TRBV25-1 with TRBJ1-4; D gene ambiguous. CDR3 size: 12 residues. The germline gives CDR1 MGHDK, CDR2 SYGVNS. Deletions cut 2 bases from V and 12 bases from J, with 10 bases between. This CDR3 reads CASSEPDGELFF. Here the CDR3 DNA reads TGTGCCAGCAGTGAACCCGACGGCGAACTGTTTTTT.

The CDR3 sequence is CASSFRFWAGAYGYTF. Here the CDR3 DNA reads TGTGCCAGCAGTTTTCGTTTTTGGGCAGGGGCCTATGGCTACACCTTC. The chain joins TRBV28 to TRBJ1-2; D might be TRBD1 (6 bases). Trimming shortened V by 3 bases and J by 4 bases, and 18 bases separated the two germline ends. Germline V gene sequence: CDR1 MDHEN, CDR2 SYDVKM. CDR3 size: 16 residues.

The V call is TRBV27, the J call TRBJ2-3; 10 bases fit TRBD2. There are 17 residues in the CDR3. Unmatched junction bases numbered 14, after V lost 6 bases and J lost 5 bases. CDR1 is MNHEY and CDR2 is SMNVEV in the germline V gene (reference sequence). The CDR3 nucleotides are TGTGCCAGCAGATCCGTTTTGGGACTAGCGTCACGAGATACGCAGTATTTT. It encodes CASRSVLGLASRDTQYF.

The J gene is TRBJ2-7, the V gene TRBV7-2; D not resolved. Germline V gene sequence: CDR1 SGHTA, CDR2 FQGNSA. The CDR3 sequence is 14 residues long. V was pared by 0 bases and J by 2 bases, with 8 bases between. The CDR3: CASSLANRAYEQYF. For the CDR3, the DNA is TGTGCCAGCAGCTTAGCAAACAGAGCCTACGAGCAGTACTTC.

This chain joins TRBV6-1 and TRBJ1-4; TRBD1 matches 9 bases. Trimming cost V 2 bases and J 15 bases; bases outside gene matches: 7. The germline V gene has CDR1 MNHNS and CDR2 SASEGT. The CDR3 runs to 13 residues. CDR3 DNA: TGTGCCAGCAGTGAATTTAAGGGACAGGGAATGTTTTTT. Amino acids: CASSEFKGQGMFF.

The V gene is TRBV29-1, the J gene TRBJ2-7; the match to TRBD1 covers 7 bases. Germline lookup yields CDR1 SQVTM and CDR2 ANQGSEA. This CDR3 is built from 16 residues. V was clipped by 0 bases and J by 2 bases; unmatched bases: 10. This CDR3 reads CSVEDDSATGPYEQYF. CDR3 DNA: TGCAGCGTTGAAGATGATTCCGCGACAGGGCCCTACGAGCAGTACTTC.

This chain connects TRBV7-6 to TRBJ1-4, with a possible D match to TRBD1 (5 bases). V dropped 5 bases and J dropped 8 bases, with 21 bases sitting between them. This CDR3 has 16 amino acids. Germline loops: CDR1 SGHVS, CDR2 FNYEAQ. For the CDR3, the DNA is TGTGCCAGCAGCACCATGGGGGTATTGGACCACGAAAAACTGTTTTTT. The encoded protein is CASSTMGVLDHEKLFF.

For the CDR3, the DNA is TGTGCCAGCAGCCAAGGGACAGTGTATGGCTACACCTTC. Translating gives CASSQGTVYGYTF. J is TRBJ1-2 and V is TRBV14; tentatively, D is TRBD1 (6 bases). V was clipped by 1 base and J by 5 bases, with 8 bases between them. The CDR3 has 13 amino acids. CDR1 and CDR2 from the germline V gene are SGHDN and FVKESK. Based on the CDR3 plus reference TRBV14 and TRBJ1-2, the full variable domain is EAGVTQFPSHSVIEKGQTVTLRCDPISGHDNLYWYRRVMGKEIKFLLHFVKESKQDESGMPNNRFLAERTGGTYSTLKVQPAELEDSGVYFCASSQGTVYGYTFGSGTRLTVV.

The chain links TRBV7-9 to TRBJ2-7, with a possible D match to TRBD2 (5 bases). Trimming removed 3 bases at V and 9 bases at J, with 21 bases between. Germline CDR1 and CDR2: SEHNR and FQNEAQ (reference sequence). The CDR3 length is 15 residues. For the CDR3, the DNA is TGTGCCAGCAGCTTCGAAAAGGGTGGGGAGTCTAGGCAGTACTTC. This codes for CASSFEKGGESRQYF.

This chain connects TRBV4-1 to TRBJ2-1; 10 positions agree with TRBD1. Trimming cost V 2 bases and J 8 bases; bases outside gene matches: 6. Germline CDR1 MGHRA, CDR2 YSYEKL. The CDR3 runs to 15 residues. The CDR3 protein is CASSQRDRGLDEQFF. CDR3 sequence (DNA): TGCGCCAGCAGCCAAAGGGACAGGGGCTTGGATGAGCAGTTCTTC.

The gene calls are TRBV7-9 and TRBJ1-5; D gene uncertain. The CDR3 extends over 12 amino acids. CDR1 is SEHNR and CDR2 is FQNEAQ in the germline V gene (reference sequence). Trimming shortened V by 4 bases and J by 7 bases, and 8 bases separated the two germline ends. The CDR3 region has the DNA TGTGCCAGCAGCTCCCAGACCCAGCCCCAGCATTTT. It yields the protein CASSSQTQPQHF.

The chain joins TRBV27 to TRBJ2-1, with 10 nucleotides matching TRBD1. The ends lost 4 bases at V and 2 bases at J; junction bases unmatched: 8. The germline V gene has CDR1 MNHEY and CDR2 SMNVEV (reference sequence). The CDR3 has 17 amino acids. The CDR3 region has the DNA TGTGCCAGCAGTTCCCTCGGGGACAGGGGACCCTACAATGAGCAGTTCTTC. As protein: CASSSLGDRGPYNEQFF.

This chain uses TRBV2 with TRBJ1-5; the D is unclear. CDR1 and CDR2 (germline): SNHLY, FYNNEI. V was trimmed by 0 bases and J by 1 base, leaving 10 bases between them. The CDR3 sequence is 16 residues long. The CDR3 sequence: CASSEAKGMSNQPQHF. In nucleotides, the CDR3 is TGTGCCAGCAGTGAAGCGAAGGGAATGAGCAATCAGCCCCAGCATTTT.

The rearrangement joins TRBV28 to TRBJ2-7; maybe TRBD2 (5 bases). Germline lookup yields CDR1 MDHEN and CDR2 SYDVKM. The CDR3 contains 12 residues. V dropped 6 bases and J dropped 3 bases, with 9 bases sitting between them. CDR3 in amino acids: CASSRDYYEQYF. In DNA form, the CDR3 reads TGTGCCAGCAGCCGCGACTACTACGAGCAGTACTTC.

The chain carries TRBV5-8 and TRBJ2-1; D is perhaps TRBD2 (6 bases). Trimming shortened V by 5 bases and J by 8 bases, and 14 bases separated the two germline ends. CDR3 size: 13 residues. Germline V gene data show CDR1 as SGHTS and CDR2 as YDEGEE. The CDR3 region has the DNA TGTGCCAGCAGGTCCGGGGGTTCCGATGAGCAGTTCTTC. It is translated as CASRSGGSDEQFF.

The CDR3 DNA reads TGTGCCAGCATTAGGCAGGGTACCAATCAGCCCCAGCATTTT. Protein product: CASIRQGTNQPQHF. This sequence joins TRBV28 and TRBJ1-5, with D perhaps TRBD1 (5 bases). The CDR3 extends over 14 amino acids. V shed 7 bases and J shed 3 bases, with 13 bases lying between them. Germline V CDR1 and CDR2: MDHEN, SYDVKM.